These 7 T cell receptor beta chains originate from one sample sequenced in a study of T cell repertoires in cytomegalovirus infection. Their antigens remain unidentified. TCRdb re-called the reads through MiXCR, storing one row per CDR3 protein. The sample has about 570,000 distinct CDR3 sequences; about 40% are singletons. The sample consisted of cultured PBMCs, taken from culture after CMV antigen stimulation. The receptors stem from a human donor in good health (CMV status not recorded). Some clones in this sample may be carry-over from other donors' samples.

The chain employs TRBV2 and TRBJ1-4; D remains unclear. Trimming stripped 7 bases from V and 5 bases from J, with 5 bases between. The CDR3 contains 11 residues. Germline V CDR1 and CDR2: SNHLY, FYNNEI. In DNA form, the CDR3 reads TGTGCCAGCACTTCGAATGAAAAACTGTTTTTT. It translates to CASTSNEKLFF.

The CDR3 bases are TGTGCCAGCAGCTTCGGGGGAACTCCTCCCCGCATGAACACTGAAGCTTTCTTT. It is translated as CASSFGGTPPRMNTEAFF. The chain has TRBV7-9 and TRBJ1-1; possibly TRBD1 for D (5 bases). Germline V gene sequence: CDR1 SEHNR, CDR2 FQNEAQ (reference sequence). This CDR3 spans 18 amino acids. Between the trimmed V and J ends, which lost 3 bases and 0 bases, there was a span of 20 bases.

This clonotype was observed at least ten times. V and J are TRBV7-2 and TRBJ1-2; D is unclear. Germline V gene sequence: CDR1 SGHTA, CDR2 FQGNSA. The CDR3 totals 14 residues. Trimming pared 1 base from V and 4 bases from J, leaving 10 bases between. The CDR3 loop is CASSLGESRYGYTF. For the CDR3, the DNA is TGTGCCAGCAGCTTAGGTGAATCGCGCTATGGCTACACCTTC.

The rearrangement joins TRBV28 to TRBJ2-2, with D possibly TRBD1 on 6 matching bases. CDR3 length equals 16 residues. From germline, CDR1 is MDHEN and CDR2 SYDVKM. V was trimmed by 6 bases and J by 5 bases, leaving 19 bases between them. Written as DNA, the CDR3 is TGTGCCAGCAGAAAACCGAGGGGGAAAAAAACCGGGGAGCTGTTTTTT. Protein product: CASRKPRGKKTGELFF. Complete variable domain (other parts from reference TRBV28 and TRBJ2-2): DVKVTQSSRYLVKRTGEKVFLECVQDMDHENMFWYRQDPGLGLRLIYFSYDVKMKEKGDIPEGYSVSREKKERFSLILESASTNQTSMYLCASRKPRGKKTGELFFGEGSRLTVL.

The chain joins TRBV6-5 to TRBJ2-1, with a possible D match to TRBD2 (5 bases). Trimming removed 0 bases from V and 0 bases from J, with 9 bases in between. The CDR3 totals 16 residues. Germline V gene sequence: CDR1 MNHEY, CDR2 SVGAGI. The CDR3 DNA reads as TGTGCCAGCAGTTACTCAGCGGCAAGCTCCTACAATGAGCAGTTCTTC. The encoded protein is CASSYSAASSYNEQFF.

This clonotype has more than one count but fewer than ten. The V and J genes are TRBV7-2 and TRBJ2-3; 8 nucleotides agree with TRBD2. The junction had 15 bases not matched to a gene; V was cut back by 5 bases and J by 5 bases. CDR3 length: 17 amino acids. Germline assignment: CDR1 SGHTA and CDR2 FQGNSA. The CDR3 protein is CASSRQLSRGGGDTQYF. The CDR3 region has the DNA TGTGCCAGCAGCCGCCAACTCTCCCGGGGGGGGGGAGATACGCAGTATTTT. Filled out from reference TRBV7-2 and TRBJ2-3, the complete variable domain reads GAGVSQSPSNKVTEKGKDVELRCDPISGHTALYWYRQSLGQGLEFLIYFQGNSAPDKSGLPSDRFSAERTGGSVSTLTIQRTQQEDSAVYLCASSRQLSRGGGDTQYFGPGTRLTVL.

The CDR3 sequence is CASSRDRYLNSPLHF. The CDR3 nucleotides are TGTGCCAGCAGCCGCGATAGATATTTAAATTCACCCCTCCACTTT. The chain is built from TRBV7-9 and TRBJ1-6; unclear D gene. V dropped 5 bases and J dropped 7 bases, with 15 bases sitting between them. The germline V gene has CDR1 SEHNR and CDR2 FQNEAQ (reference sequence). This CDR3 has 15 residues.